This T cell receptor (beta chain) comes out of a study of response to subunit inactivated influenza vaccine. This clonotype has only a few counts. TCRdb reprocessed the RT-PCR reads with MiXCR, giving one entry per CDR3 protein. The data hold 300,000 to 350,000 distinct CDR3 sequences, with approximately 20% observed a single time. The V gene lost 8 bases and the J gene lost 4 bases, with 11 bases spanning the gap. This CDR3 region has 13 residues. This specimen consisted of PBMCs from blood, obtained about 20 months after vaccination. This TCR came from a man in his fifties or sixties who received an inactivated influenza vaccine. The chain employs TRBV12-3 or TRBV12-4 and TRBJ1-4, with D perhaps TRBD1 (5 bases). The CDR3 loop reads CASGRDGNEKLFF. The CDR3 DNA sequence: TGTGCCAGCGGTCGGGACGGTAATGAAAAACTGTTTTTT.